This T cell receptor beta chain was profiled in a study of somatic mutations in cytotoxic T cells in rheumatoid arthritis. Germline V gene lookup returns CDR1 ENHRY and CDR2 SYGVKD. V was cut by 3 bases and J by 5 bases, with 14 bases left in between. The CDR3 is made up of 14 amino acids. Libraries were prepared by immunoSEQ multiplex PCR; TCRdb keeps only in-frame clonotypes and omits some of them. The sample yields around 9,000 clones, 70% to 80% seen once. The sequence was collected from an adult with rheumatoid arthritis. This rearrangement joins TRBV10-3 to TRBJ2-7, with TRBD1 as a possible D gene (6 bases). Specimen: CD8+ T cells sorted from blood. This CDR3 is CAISDWGLGDEQYF. The CDR3 region has the DNA TGTGCCATCAGTGATTGGGGGCTCGGGGACGAGCAGTACTTC.